A selection of T cell receptor beta chains follows, all from one sample in a study of blood T cells in healthy people across ages. TCRdb re-derived calls from the 5' RACE reads in MiXCR, one entry per CDR3 protein. The sample yields about 1,400,000 distinct CDR3 sequences, 40% to 50% seen once. Specimen: blood. The receptors originated from a woman between 18 and 29 years old in good health. Each CDR3 is given with its conserved first and last residue. A D gene is named only where the DNA matches it firmly. Part of the rows lack a size; the others show once, few, many or a class for expanded clones.

v_gene: TRBV21-1
len: 14
abundance: NA
d_gene: NA
j_gene: TRBJ1-2
CDR3nt: TGTGCCAGCAGCAAAAGTGTCCGGGGCTATGGCTACACCTTC
CDR3aa: CASSKSVRGYGYTF

v_gene: TRBV5-1
len: 16
abundance: few
d_gene: NA
j_gene: TRBJ2-2
CDR3nt: TGTGCCAGCAGCTTAGGAGGGGGGACGAACACCGGGGAGCTGTTTTTT
CDR3aa: CASSLGGGTNTGELFF

v_gene: TRBV20-1
len: 14
abundance: NA
d_gene: NA
j_gene: TRBJ1-2
CDR3nt: TGCAGTGCTAGAGTACCAGGAATAAACTATGGCTACACCTTC
CDR3aa: CSARVPGINYGYTF

v_gene: TRBV2
len: 15
abundance: NA
d_gene: TRBD1
j_gene: TRBJ1-1
CDR3nt: TGTGCCAGCAGTCCCTTAGGACAGGCGGACACTGAAGCTTTCTTT
CDR3aa: CASSPLGQADTEAFF

v_gene: TRBV7-6
len: 14
abundance: NA
d_gene: TRBD1
j_gene: TRBJ1-3
CDR3nt: TGTGCCCCTCAGAAGGGGGCTGCTGGAAACACCATATATTTT
CDR3aa: CAPQKGAAGNTIYF

v_gene: TRBV27
len: 15
abundance: few
d_gene: TRBD1
j_gene: TRBJ1-2
CDR3nt: TGTGCCAGCAGCTCCCAGGGGGCAGGGAACTATGGCTACACCTTC
CDR3aa: CASSSQGAGNYGYTF

v_gene: TRBV29-1
len: 13
abundance: few
d_gene: NA
j_gene: TRBJ2-2
CDR3nt: TGCAGCGTTGGAGGCACGAACACCGGGGAGCTGTTTTTT
CDR3aa: CSVGGTNTGELFF

v_gene: TRBV10-3
len: 16
abundance: few
d_gene: TRBD1
j_gene: TRBJ2-6
CDR3nt: TGTGCCATCAGTGCTCAGGGGGCGGTTGGGGCCAACGTCCTGACTTTC
CDR3aa: CAISAQGAVGANVLTF

v_gene: TRBV14
len: 16
abundance: NA
d_gene: TRBD1
j_gene: TRBJ2-7
CDR3nt: TGTGCCAGCAGCCTTCACCCGGGACAGGGACGCGGCGAGCAGTACTTC
CDR3aa: CASSLHPGQGRGEQYF

v_gene: TRBV5-1
len: 17
abundance: few
d_gene: TRBD2
j_gene: TRBJ2-3
CDR3nt: TGCGCCAGCAGCCGACGACTAGCGGACGTAGGTTCAGATACGCAGTATTTT
CDR3aa: CASSRRLADVGSDTQYF

v_gene: TRBV5-1
len: 13
abundance: few
d_gene: NA
j_gene: TRBJ2-7
CDR3nt: TGCGCCAGCAGCCGGGGAATTTGGGACGAGCAGTACTTC
CDR3aa: CASSRGIWDEQYF

v_gene: TRBV4-2
len: 17
abundance: NA
d_gene: TRBD2
j_gene: TRBJ2-3
CDR3nt: TGTGCCAGCGGCCCTGGGACTAGCGGGAGTACAAAGGATACGCAGTATTTT
CDR3aa: CASGPGTSGSTKDTQYF

v_gene: TRBV28
len: 14
abundance: few
d_gene: NA
j_gene: TRBJ2-7
CDR3nt: TGTGCCACCTCGATTGTAGGGCAATCCTACGAGCAGTACTTC
CDR3aa: CATSIVGQSYEQYF

v_gene: TRBV6-1
len: 15
abundance: NA
d_gene: TRBD2
j_gene: TRBJ2-3
CDR3nt: TGTGCCAGCACCAGGACTAGCGGACGCACAGATACGCAGTATTTT
CDR3aa: CASTRTSGRTDTQYF

v_gene: TRBV28
len: 19
abundance: few
d_gene: NA
j_gene: TRBJ2-7
CDR3nt: TGTGCCAGCAGTTTGGTATTGGGGGCACTGCAAAGGCCCAGGTACGAGCAGTACTTC
CDR3aa: CASSLVLGALQRPRYEQYF

v_gene: TRBV6-5
len: 11
abundance: few
d_gene: NA
j_gene: TRBJ2-7
CDR3nt: TGTGCCACCCGGAAAACCTACGAGCAGTACTTC
CDR3aa: CATRKTYEQYF

v_gene: TRBV12-3/TRBV12-4
len: 16
abundance: NA
d_gene: TRBD2
j_gene: TRBJ2-3
CDR3nt: TGTGCCAGCAGTCCATTCTTAGCGGGAGGAGAAGATACGCAGTATTTT
CDR3aa: CASSPFLAGGEDTQYF

v_gene: TRBV5-1
len: 14
abundance: NA
d_gene: NA
j_gene: TRBJ2-7
CDR3nt: TGCGCCAGCAGCCCGCAGACTCGCTACTACGAGCAGTACTTC
CDR3aa: CASSPQTRYYEQYF

v_gene: TRBV10-2
len: 16
abundance: NA
d_gene: NA
j_gene: TRBJ2-3
CDR3nt: TGCGCCAGCAGTGAAGGGGGCGGGGCTAGCACAGATACGCAGTATTTT
CDR3aa: CASSEGGGASTDTQYF

v_gene: TRBV7-2
len: 14
abundance: few
d_gene: NA
j_gene: TRBJ1-2
CDR3nt: TGTGCCAGCAGCTTAGGGAATAGTGGGGATGGCTACACCTTC
CDR3aa: CASSLGNSGDGYTF

v_gene: TRBV4-1
len: 18
abundance: NA
d_gene: NA
j_gene: TRBJ2-1
CDR3nt: TGCGCCAGCAGCCAGGGTTTTCTGACGGTCCCCCTTCACAATGAGCAGTTCTTC
CDR3aa: CASSQGFLTVPLHNEQFF

v_gene: TRBV29-1
len: 11
abundance: NA
d_gene: NA
j_gene: TRBJ2-1
CDR3nt: TGCAGCGTTCCTGGATACAATGAGCAGTTCTTC
CDR3aa: CSVPGYNEQFF

v_gene: TRBV6-1
len: 17
abundance: NA
d_gene: NA
j_gene: TRBJ1-2
CDR3nt: TGTGCCAGCAGTCCCCTCCTCGGGGCGAGGGGGGACTATGGCTACACCTTC
CDR3aa: CASSPLLGARGDYGYTF

v_gene: TRBV7-2
len: 15
abundance: NA
d_gene: NA
j_gene: TRBJ2-7
CDR3nt: TGTGCCAGCAGCTTAGCGGGTTATCTTCTCTACGAGCAGTACTTC
CDR3aa: CASSLAGYLLYEQYF

v_gene: TRBV7-9
len: 14
abundance: NA
d_gene: NA
j_gene: TRBJ2-7
CDR3nt: TGTGCCAGCAGCTTAGCGGGATCCCCGGTCGAGCAGTACTTC
CDR3aa: CASSLAGSPVEQYF

v_gene: TRBV4-1
len: 16
abundance: few
d_gene: TRBD1
j_gene: TRBJ1-1
CDR3nt: TGCGCCAGCAGCCAAGACCCTGGACAGGGTTGGACTGAAGCTTTCTTT
CDR3aa: CASSQDPGQGWTEAFF

v_gene: TRBV5-1
len: 13
abundance: NA
d_gene: NA
j_gene: TRBJ1-5
CDR3nt: TGCGCCAGCAGCTGGGGCATCGATCAGCCCCAGCATTTT
CDR3aa: CASSWGIDQPQHF

v_gene: TRBV7-3
len: 14
abundance: many
d_gene: NA
j_gene: TRBJ1-1
CDR3nt: TGTGCCAGCAGCATCCAGGGCGGCGCAGGTGAAGCTTTCTTT
CDR3aa: CASSIQGGAGEAFF

v_gene: TRBV5-1
len: 12
abundance: NA
d_gene: NA
j_gene: TRBJ2-1
CDR3nt: TGCGCCAGCAGCCCTCGACAAGACGGGCAGTTCTTC
CDR3aa: CASSPRQDGQFF

v_gene: TRBV2
len: 13
abundance: NA
d_gene: TRBD1
j_gene: TRBJ2-4
CDR3nt: TGTGCCAGCAGAGATGGACAGGGTGGGGTGCCGTACTTC
CDR3aa: CASRDGQGGVPYF

v_gene: TRBV27
len: 16
abundance: few
d_gene: TRBD2
j_gene: TRBJ2-3
CDR3nt: TGTGCCAGCAGTTCCTCTAGCGGGAGGGCCCCCGATACGCAGTATTTT
CDR3aa: CASSSSSGRAPDTQYF

v_gene: TRBV7-8
len: 16
abundance: NA
d_gene: TRBD2
j_gene: TRBJ2-1
CDR3nt: TGTGCCAGCAGCTTACCGTCTAGCGGACCTAACAATGAGCAGTTCTTC
CDR3aa: CASSLPSSGPNNEQFF

v_gene: TRBV20-1
len: 14
abundance: NA
d_gene: TRBD1
j_gene: TRBJ1-5
CDR3nt: TGCAGTGCTGTAGACAGGGGGAGGTATCAGCCCCAGCATTTT
CDR3aa: CSAVDRGRYQPQHF

v_gene: TRBV6-1
len: 14
abundance: few
d_gene: TRBD1
j_gene: TRBJ1-4
CDR3nt: TGTGCCAGCAGAGAACAGGGGACCTATGAAAAACTGTTTTTT
CDR3aa: CASREQGTYEKLFF

v_gene: TRBV12-5
len: 17
abundance: NA
d_gene: TRBD2
j_gene: TRBJ2-7
CDR3nt: TGTGCTAGTGGTTTGGTACTAGTCCGGGGGGGCTACAATGAGCAGTACTTC
CDR3aa: CASGLVLVRGGYNEQYF

v_gene: TRBV12-3/TRBV12-4
len: 14
abundance: NA
d_gene: TRBD2
j_gene: TRBJ2-7
CDR3nt: TGTGCCAGCAGTCCGATAGCGGGAGTTTACGAGCAGTACTTC
CDR3aa: CASSPIAGVYEQYF

v_gene: TRBV28
len: 17
abundance: NA
d_gene: NA
j_gene: TRBJ2-1
CDR3nt: TGTGCCAGCACCTCCGACCTGGGCCCCCGCTCCTACAATGAGCAGTTCTTC
CDR3aa: CASTSDLGPRSYNEQFF

v_gene: TRBV3-1
len: 12
abundance: NA
d_gene: NA
j_gene: TRBJ1-1
CDR3nt: TGTGCCAGCAGCCAATCCGTCTCGGAAGCTTTCTTT
CDR3aa: CASSQSVSEAFF

v_gene: TRBV20-1
len: 13
abundance: NA
d_gene: NA
j_gene: TRBJ2-3
CDR3nt: TGCAGGGCGGACGGTTGGGGCACAGATACGCAGTATTTT
CDR3aa: CRADGWGTDTQYF

v_gene: TRBV28
len: 14
abundance: NA
d_gene: TRBD1
j_gene: TRBJ2-3
CDR3nt: TGTGCCAGCAGTCGACAGGGGACTTCAGATACGCAGTATTTT
CDR3aa: CASSRQGTSDTQYF

v_gene: TRBV20-1
len: 16
abundance: few
d_gene: NA
j_gene: TRBJ2-2
CDR3nt: TGCAGTGCTAGGGAGCGAAGCGGTGCGAACACCGGGGAGCTGTTTTTT
CDR3aa: CSARERSGANTGELFF

v_gene: TRBV24-1
len: 13
abundance: NA
d_gene: NA
j_gene: TRBJ2-5
CDR3nt: TGTGCCACCAGTGATCGGACTATTCATGAGCAGTACTTC
CDR3aa: CATSDRTIHEQYF

v_gene: TRBV27
len: 14
abundance: NA
d_gene: TRBD1
j_gene: TRBJ1-1
CDR3nt: TGTGCCAGCAGCTTTGACAGGGGGCGGACTGAAGCTTTCTTT
CDR3aa: CASSFDRGRTEAFF

v_gene: TRBV7-2
len: 17
abundance: few
d_gene: TRBD2
j_gene: TRBJ2-1
CDR3nt: TGTGCCAGCAGCCCCTACGCCAGCGGGGGGCTCTACAATGAGCAGTTCTTC
CDR3aa: CASSPYASGGLYNEQFF

v_gene: TRBV4-1
len: 15
abundance: few
d_gene: TRBD2
j_gene: TRBJ2-7
CDR3nt: TGCGCCAGCAGCCATCTAGCGGGGGCCTACAATGAGCAGTACTTC
CDR3aa: CASSHLAGAYNEQYF

v_gene: TRBV15
len: 14
abundance: few
d_gene: NA
j_gene: TRBJ2-7
CDR3nt: TGTGCCACCAGCAGAGAGCGGAGCTCCTACGAGCAGTACTTC
CDR3aa: CATSRERSSYEQYF

v_gene: TRBV5-6
len: 16
abundance: NA
d_gene: NA
j_gene: TRBJ1-6
CDR3nt: TGTGCCAGCACCTCTGGGGCTAGCTCCTATAATTCACCCCTCCACTTT
CDR3aa: CASTSGASSYNSPLHF

v_gene: TRBV6-1
len: 12
abundance: NA
d_gene: TRBD2
j_gene: TRBJ2-1
CDR3nt: TGTGCCGCGGGGACTAGCGTTCGTGAGCAGTTCTTC
CDR3aa: CAAGTSVREQFF